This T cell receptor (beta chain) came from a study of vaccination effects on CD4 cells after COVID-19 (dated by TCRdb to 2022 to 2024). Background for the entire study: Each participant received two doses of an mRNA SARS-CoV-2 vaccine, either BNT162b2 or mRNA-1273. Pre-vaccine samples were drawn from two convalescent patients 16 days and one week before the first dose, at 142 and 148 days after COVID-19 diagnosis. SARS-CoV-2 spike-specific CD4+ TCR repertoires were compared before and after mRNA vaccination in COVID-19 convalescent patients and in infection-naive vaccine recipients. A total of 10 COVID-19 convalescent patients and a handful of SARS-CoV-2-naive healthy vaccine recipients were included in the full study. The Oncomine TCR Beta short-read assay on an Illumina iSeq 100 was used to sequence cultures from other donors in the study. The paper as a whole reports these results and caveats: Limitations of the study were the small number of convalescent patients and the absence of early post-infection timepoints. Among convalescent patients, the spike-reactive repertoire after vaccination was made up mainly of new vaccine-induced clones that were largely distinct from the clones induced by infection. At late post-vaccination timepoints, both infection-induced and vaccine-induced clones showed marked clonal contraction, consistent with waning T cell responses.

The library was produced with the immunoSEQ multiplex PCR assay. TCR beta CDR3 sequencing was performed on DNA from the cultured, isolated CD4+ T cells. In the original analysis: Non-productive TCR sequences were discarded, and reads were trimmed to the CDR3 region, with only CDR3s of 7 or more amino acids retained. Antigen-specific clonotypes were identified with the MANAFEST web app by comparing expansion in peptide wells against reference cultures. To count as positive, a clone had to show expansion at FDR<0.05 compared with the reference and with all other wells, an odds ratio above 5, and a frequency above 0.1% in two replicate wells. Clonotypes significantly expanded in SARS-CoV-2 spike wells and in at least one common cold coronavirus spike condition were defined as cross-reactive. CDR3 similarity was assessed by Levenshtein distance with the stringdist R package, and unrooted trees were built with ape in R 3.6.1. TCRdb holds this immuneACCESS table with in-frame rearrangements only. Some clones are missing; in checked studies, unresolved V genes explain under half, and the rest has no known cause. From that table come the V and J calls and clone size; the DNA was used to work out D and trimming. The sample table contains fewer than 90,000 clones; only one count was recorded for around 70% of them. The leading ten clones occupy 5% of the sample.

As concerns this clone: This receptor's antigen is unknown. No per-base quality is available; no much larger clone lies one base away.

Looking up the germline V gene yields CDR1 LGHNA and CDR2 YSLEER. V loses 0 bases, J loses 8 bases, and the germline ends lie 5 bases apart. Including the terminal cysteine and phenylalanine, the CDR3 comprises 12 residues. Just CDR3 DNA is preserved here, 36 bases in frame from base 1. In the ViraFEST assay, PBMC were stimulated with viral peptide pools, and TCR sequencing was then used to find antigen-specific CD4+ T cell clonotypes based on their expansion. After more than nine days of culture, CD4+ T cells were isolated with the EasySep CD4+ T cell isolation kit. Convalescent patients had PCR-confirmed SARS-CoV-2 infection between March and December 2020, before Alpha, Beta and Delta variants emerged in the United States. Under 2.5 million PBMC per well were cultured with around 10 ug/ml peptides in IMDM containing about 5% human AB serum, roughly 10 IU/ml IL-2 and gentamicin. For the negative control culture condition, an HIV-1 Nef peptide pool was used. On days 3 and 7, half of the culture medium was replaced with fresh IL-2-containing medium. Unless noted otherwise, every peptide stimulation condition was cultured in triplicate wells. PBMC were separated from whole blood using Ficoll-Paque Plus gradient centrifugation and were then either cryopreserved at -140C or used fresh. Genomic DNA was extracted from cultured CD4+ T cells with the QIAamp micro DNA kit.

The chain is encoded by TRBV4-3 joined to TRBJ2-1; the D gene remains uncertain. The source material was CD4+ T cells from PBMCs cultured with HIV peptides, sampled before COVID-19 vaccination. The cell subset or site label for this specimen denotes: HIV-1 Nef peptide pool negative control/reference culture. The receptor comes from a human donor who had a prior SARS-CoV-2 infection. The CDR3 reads CASSQDFDEQFF. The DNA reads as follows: TGCGCCAGCAGCCAAGACTTCGATGAGCAGTTCTTC.